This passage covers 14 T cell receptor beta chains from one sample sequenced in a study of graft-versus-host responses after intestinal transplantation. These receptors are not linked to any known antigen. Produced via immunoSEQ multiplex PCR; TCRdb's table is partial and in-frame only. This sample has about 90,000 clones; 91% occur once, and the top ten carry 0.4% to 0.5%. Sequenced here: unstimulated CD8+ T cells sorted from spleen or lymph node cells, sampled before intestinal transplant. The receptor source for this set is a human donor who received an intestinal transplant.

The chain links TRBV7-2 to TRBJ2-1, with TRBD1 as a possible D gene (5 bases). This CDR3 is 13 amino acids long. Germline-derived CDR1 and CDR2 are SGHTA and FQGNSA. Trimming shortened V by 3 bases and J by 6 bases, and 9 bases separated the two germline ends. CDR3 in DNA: TGTGCCAGCAGCTTGACAGTTGCCAATGAGCAGTTCTTC. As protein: CASSLTVANEQFF.

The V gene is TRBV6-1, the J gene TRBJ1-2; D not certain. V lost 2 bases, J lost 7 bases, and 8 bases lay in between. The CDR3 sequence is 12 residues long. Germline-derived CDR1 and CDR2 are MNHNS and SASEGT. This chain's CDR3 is CASSEHGVGYTF. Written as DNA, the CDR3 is TGTGCCAGCAGTGAACACGGGGTTGGCTACACCTTC.

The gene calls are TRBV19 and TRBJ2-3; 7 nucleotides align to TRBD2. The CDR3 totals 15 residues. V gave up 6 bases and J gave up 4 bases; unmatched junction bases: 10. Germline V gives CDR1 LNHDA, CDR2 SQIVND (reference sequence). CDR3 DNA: TGTGCCAGTAGCAATGGGGCGGGAGTCGCAGATACGCAGTATTTT. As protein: CASSNGAGVADTQYF.

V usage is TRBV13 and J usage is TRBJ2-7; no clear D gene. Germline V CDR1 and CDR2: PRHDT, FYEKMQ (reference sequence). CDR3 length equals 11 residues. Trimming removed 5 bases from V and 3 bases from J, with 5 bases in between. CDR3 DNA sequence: TGTGCCAGCAGCACGAGCTACGAGCAGTACTTC. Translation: CASSTSYEQYF.

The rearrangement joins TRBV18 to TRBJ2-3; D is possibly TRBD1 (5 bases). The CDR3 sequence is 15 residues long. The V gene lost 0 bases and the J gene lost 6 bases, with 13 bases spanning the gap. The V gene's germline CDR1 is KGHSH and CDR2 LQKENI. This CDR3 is CASSPPRAGGDTQYF. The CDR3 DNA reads TGTGCCAGCTCACCACCCAGGGCCGGTGGCGATACGCAGTATTTT.

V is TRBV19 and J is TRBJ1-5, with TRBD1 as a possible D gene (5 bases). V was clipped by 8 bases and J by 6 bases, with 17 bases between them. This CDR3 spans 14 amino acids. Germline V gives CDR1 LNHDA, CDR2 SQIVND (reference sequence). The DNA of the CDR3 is TGTGCCAGTTCACCAAACTATAGGGGTCAGCCCCAGCATTTT. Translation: CASSPNYRGQPQHF.

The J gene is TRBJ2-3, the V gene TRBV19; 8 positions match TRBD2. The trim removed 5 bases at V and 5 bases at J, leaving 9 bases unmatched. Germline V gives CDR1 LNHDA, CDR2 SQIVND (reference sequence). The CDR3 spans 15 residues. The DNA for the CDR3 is TGTGCCAGTAGTCAAGTCGGGGGGGGTAAAGATACGCAGTATTTT. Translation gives CASSQVGGGKDTQYF. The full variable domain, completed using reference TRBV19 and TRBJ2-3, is DGGITQSPKYLFRKEGQNVTLSCEQNLNHDAMYWYRQDPGQGLRLIYYSQIVNDFQKGDIAEGYSVSREKKESFPLTVTSAQKNPTAFYLCASSQVGGGKDTQYFGPGTRLTVL.

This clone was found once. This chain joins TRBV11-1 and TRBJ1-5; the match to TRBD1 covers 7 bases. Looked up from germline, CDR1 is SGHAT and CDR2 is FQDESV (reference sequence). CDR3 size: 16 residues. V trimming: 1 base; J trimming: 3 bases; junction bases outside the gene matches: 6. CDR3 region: CASSLGRQGDNQPQHF. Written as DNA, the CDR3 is TGTGCCAGCAGCTTAGGGCGACAGGGAGACAATCAGCCCCAGCATTTT.

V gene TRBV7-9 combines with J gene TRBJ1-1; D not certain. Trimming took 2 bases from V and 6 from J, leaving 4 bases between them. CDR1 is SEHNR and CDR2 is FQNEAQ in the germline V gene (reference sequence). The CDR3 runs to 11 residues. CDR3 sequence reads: CASSLSPEAFF. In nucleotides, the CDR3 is TGTGCCAGCAGCTTAAGCCCTGAAGCTTTCTTT. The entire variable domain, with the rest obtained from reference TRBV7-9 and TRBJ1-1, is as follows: DTGVSQNPRHKITKRGQNVTFRCDPISEHNRLYWYRQTLGQGPEFLTYFQNEAQLEKSRLLSDRFSAERPKGSFSTLEIQRTEQGDSAMYLCASSLSPEAFFGQGTRLTVV.

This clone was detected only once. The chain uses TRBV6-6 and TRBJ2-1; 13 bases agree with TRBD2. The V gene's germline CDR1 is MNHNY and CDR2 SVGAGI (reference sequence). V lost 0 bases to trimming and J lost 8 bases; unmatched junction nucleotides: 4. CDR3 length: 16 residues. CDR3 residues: CASSYSTSGGTDEQFF. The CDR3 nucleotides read TGTGCCAGCAGTTACTCGACTAGCGGGGGGACCGATGAGCAGTTCTTC.

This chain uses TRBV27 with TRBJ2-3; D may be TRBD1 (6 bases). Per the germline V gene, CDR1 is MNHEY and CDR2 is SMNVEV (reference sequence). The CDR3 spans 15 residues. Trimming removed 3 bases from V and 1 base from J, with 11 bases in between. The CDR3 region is CASSLSGEGTDTQYF. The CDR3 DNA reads TGTGCCAGCAGTTTGTCAGGGGAAGGCACAGATACGCAGTATTTT.

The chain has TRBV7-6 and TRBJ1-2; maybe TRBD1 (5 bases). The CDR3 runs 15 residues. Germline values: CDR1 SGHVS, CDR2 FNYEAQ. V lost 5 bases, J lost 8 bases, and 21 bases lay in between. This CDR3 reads CASSPTGTNTMGYTF. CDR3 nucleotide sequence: TGTGCCAGCAGCCCCACAGGAACGAATACTATGGGCTACACCTTC. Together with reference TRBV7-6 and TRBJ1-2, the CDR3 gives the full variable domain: GAGVSQSPRYKVTKRGQDVALRCDPISGHVSLYWYRQALGQGPEFLTYFNYEAQQDKSGLPNDRFSAERPEGSISTLTIQRTEQRDSAMYRCASSPTGTNTMGYTFGSGTRLTVV.

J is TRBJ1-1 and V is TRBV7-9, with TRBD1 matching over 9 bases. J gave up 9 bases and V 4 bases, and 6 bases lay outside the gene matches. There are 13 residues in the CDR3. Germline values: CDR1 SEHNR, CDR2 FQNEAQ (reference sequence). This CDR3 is CASSSRQGVKAFF. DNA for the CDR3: TGTGCCAGCAGCTCCCGACAGGGGGTGAAAGCTTTCTTT.

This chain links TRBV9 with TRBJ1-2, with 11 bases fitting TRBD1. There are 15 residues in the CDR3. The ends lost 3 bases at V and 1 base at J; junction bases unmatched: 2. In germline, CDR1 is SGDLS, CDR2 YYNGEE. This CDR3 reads CASSGGQGVNYGYTF. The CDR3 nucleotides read TGTGCCAGCAGCGGGGGACAGGGGGTTAACTATGGCTACACCTTC.